Below, 7 T cell receptor beta chains from the same sample are listed, as sequenced in a study of regulatory T cells in long-lasting Graves disease. The authors built TCR beta libraries using iRepertoire HTBI primers and Arm-PCR of CDR3 regions. TCRdb itself ran the multiplex PCR reads through MiXCR, one entry per CDR3 protein. The sample shows 600,000 to 850,000 distinct CDR3 sequences, about 30% of them seen only once. The time point was: persistent/refractory GD, antithyroid drugs over 5 years with positive TRAb. The TCR library used RNA extracted from PBMCs. Material: peripheral blood mononuclear cells (PBMCs), obtained when the disease was refractory, from a patient treated with antithyroid drugs. These receptors were obtained from a female donor with Graves disease.

This chain uses TRBV19 with TRBJ1-5, with D perhaps TRBD1 (5 bases). This CDR3 has 11 amino acids. Germline V gives CDR1 LNHDA, CDR2 SQIVND (reference sequence). The CDR3 region has the DNA TGTAATTGCAGGGCCTATCAGCCCCAGCATTTT. Its protein product is CNCRAYQPQHF.

This clonotype was seen repeatedly, ten times or more. V is TRBV2 and J is TRBJ2-7; D is ambiguous. V shed 7 bases and J shed 4 bases, with 11 bases lying between them. The CDR3 loop spans 12 amino acids. CDR1 is SNHLY and CDR2 is FYNNEI in the germline V gene. This chain's CDR3 is CASTPQIYEQYF. The CDR3 nucleotides are TGTGCCAGCACCCCCCAGATTTACGAGCAGTACTTC.

The CDR3 DNA reads as TGTGCCAGCAACTCCGGGACCGATTCCTACGAGCAGTACTTC. Residues: CASNSGTDSYEQYF. The J gene is TRBJ2-7, the V gene TRBV2; TRBD1 or TRBD2 may be the D gene (5 bases each). Germline V gives CDR1 SNHLY, CDR2 FYNNEI. The CDR3 is 14 amino acids. Trimming stripped 7 bases from V and 1 base from J, with 14 bases between.

This clonotype has only a few counts. The junction does not match germline at one end; this may be a read error. In DNA, the CDR3 is TGCGGTGCTCTAAACGGGGGGGACGAGCAGTACTTC. Amino acid sequence: CGALNGGDEQYF. The genes are TRBV20-1 and TRBJ2-7, with 8 nucleotides matching TRBD2. The CDR3 has 12 amino acids. Germline-derived CDR1 and CDR2 are DFQATT and SNEGSKA (reference sequence).

As for this clonotype: A read error is possible here, since a much larger clone lies one base away. The chain is built from TRBV27 and TRBJ1-2; no definite D call. CDR3 length: 15 amino acids. Trimming took off 2 bases at V and 7 bases at J, with 17 bases between the two ends. CDR1 MNHEY and CDR2 SMNVEV come from the germline V gene (reference sequence). The CDR3 DNA follows: TGTGCCAGCAGTTTACTTGCTACTGGTGCCGGTGGCTACACCTTC. Its translation: CASSLLATGAGGYTF.

The rearrangement uses TRBV9 and TRBJ1-2; 9 bases line up with TRBD1. The CDR3 contains 17 residues. The germline V gene encodes CDR1 SGDLS and CDR2 YYNGEE. V shed 3 bases, J shed 4 bases, and the junction held 13 bases outside the gene matches. In DNA form, the CDR3 reads TGTGCCAGCAGCGACCTATTCTCCGGGACAGGGTCCTATGGCTACACCTTC. Translating gives CASSDLFSGTGSYGYTF.

In this sample, this clonotype turned up many times. This chain uses TRBV12-3 or TRBV12-4 with TRBJ2-7, with 12 bases aligning to TRBD2. This CDR3 comprises 14 residues. The V segment lost 3 bases and the J segment 7 bases; nucleotides outside the gene matches: 4. The CDR3 nucleotides are TGTGCCAGCAGTTTCAGACTAGCGGGAGTTGAGCAGTACTTC. Residues: CASSFRLAGVEQYF.